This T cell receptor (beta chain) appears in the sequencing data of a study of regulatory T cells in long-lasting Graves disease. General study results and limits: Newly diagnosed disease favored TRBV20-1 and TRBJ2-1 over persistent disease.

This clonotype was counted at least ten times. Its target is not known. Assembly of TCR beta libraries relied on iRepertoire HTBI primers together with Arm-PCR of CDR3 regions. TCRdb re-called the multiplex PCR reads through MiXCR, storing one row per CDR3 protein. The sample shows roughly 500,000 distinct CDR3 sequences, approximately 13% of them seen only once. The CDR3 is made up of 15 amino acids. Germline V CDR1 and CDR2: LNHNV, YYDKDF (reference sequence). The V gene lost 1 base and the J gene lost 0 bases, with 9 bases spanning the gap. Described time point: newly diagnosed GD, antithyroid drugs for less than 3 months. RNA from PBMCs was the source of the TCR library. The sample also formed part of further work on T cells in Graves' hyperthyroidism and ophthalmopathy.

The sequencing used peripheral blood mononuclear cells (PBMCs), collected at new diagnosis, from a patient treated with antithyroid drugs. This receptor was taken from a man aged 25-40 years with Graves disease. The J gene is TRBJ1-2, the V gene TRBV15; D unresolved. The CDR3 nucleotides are TGTGCCACCAGCAGAGGTCCAGAATCTAACTATGGCTACACCTTC. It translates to CATSRGPESNYGYTF.